The 22 T cell receptor beta chains in this list originate from one sample, sequenced in a study of tumor-infiltrating lymphocytes in localized non-small cell lung cancer. TCRdb's copy holds only in-frame clones and misses some; the assay was immunoSEQ multiplex PCR. The data show fewer than 15,000 clones, about 70% seen once. The sample consisted of uninvolved lung tissue not adjacent to the tumor. The receptors were gathered from a human donor with non-small cell lung cancer.

In its sample, this clone was seen once. The V and J genes are TRBV10-3 and TRBJ2-7, with D maybe TRBD1 (6 bases). The V and J ends lost 10 bases and 2 bases respectively, with 15 bases between them. The CDR3 consists of 13 residues. Germline V gene data show CDR1 as ENHRY and CDR2 as SYGVKD. The CDR3: CATTPDSTYEQYF. CDR3 DNA sequence: TGTGCCACCACCCCGGACAGTACCTACGAGCAGTACTTC.

The chain is built from TRBV19 and TRBJ2-1; D is perhaps TRBD1 (6 bases). The CDR3 totals 14 residues. The germline gives CDR1 LNHDA, CDR2 SQIVND (reference sequence). Trimming stripped 2 bases from V and 5 bases from J, with 10 bases between. CDR3: CASSIRGTHNEQFF. The CDR3 region has the DNA TGTGCCAGTAGTATAAGGGGGACCCACAATGAGCAGTTCTTC.

V is TRBV6-5 and J is TRBJ2-2; TRBD2 aligns across 12 bases. There are 15 residues in the CDR3. Germline values: CDR1 MNHEY, CDR2 SVGAGI. J gave up 6 bases and V 6 bases, and 5 bases lay outside the gene matches. In nucleotides, the CDR3 is TGTGCCAGCAGAGGACTAGCGGGAAGCTCCGGGGAGCTGTTTTTT. Its translation: CASRGLAGSSGELFF.

This sequence joins TRBV6-1 and TRBJ2-7, with D possibly TRBD1 on 6 matching bases. Trimming removed 1 base from V and 1 base from J, with 11 bases in between. This CDR3 comprises 15 residues. Germline assignment: CDR1 MNHNS and CDR2 SASEGT. CDR3 in DNA: TGTGCCAGCAGTGAAGGGACAGCCCTTTCCTACGAGCAGTACTTC. Its translation is CASSEGTALSYEQYF.

The rearrangement uses TRBV7-3 and TRBJ2-2, with D uncertain. Trimming removed 2 bases from V and 7 bases from J, with 8 bases in between. This CDR3 contains 13 residues. Germline V CDR1 and CDR2: SGHTA, FQGTGA. The DNA of the CDR3 is TGTGCCAGCAGCTTACAAGTAGGCGGGGAGCTGTTTTTT. Translation gives CASSLQVGGELFF.

V is TRBV10-1 and J is TRBJ1-5, with D tentatively TRBD1 (5 bases). The CDR3 loop spans 15 amino acids. CDR1 is WNHNN and CDR2 is SYGVQD in the germline V gene (reference sequence). Trimming shortened V by 9 bases and J by 1 base, and 16 bases separated the two germline ends. CDR3 in amino acids: CARWDPGRSNQPQHF. In DNA, the CDR3 is TGCGCCAGGTGGGACCCTGGGCGAAGCAATCAGCCCCAGCATTTT.

The J gene is TRBJ2-7, the V gene TRBV6-6; D is possibly TRBD2 (6 bases). The V gene lost 8 bases and the J gene lost 5 bases, with 16 bases spanning the gap. The CDR3 runs to 13 residues. Germline V gives CDR1 MNHNY, CDR2 SVGAGI (reference sequence). The CDR3 here is CASVVGGSHEQYF. The CDR3 nucleotides read TGTGCCAGCGTGGTGGGAGGTTCCCACGAGCAGTACTTC.

This chain joins TRBV30 and TRBJ1-1; no firm D call. This CDR3 comprises 13 residues. V was trimmed by 3 bases and J by 1 base, leaving 9 bases between them. The germline gives CDR1 GTSNPN, CDR2 SVGIG (reference sequence). Here the CDR3 reads CAWSYRGNTEAFF. DNA for the CDR3: TGTGCCTGGAGCTACCGGGGGAACACTGAAGCTTTCTTT.

This clone was detected once. The chain combines TRBV15 with TRBJ1-6; D is unresolved. The CDR3 spans 13 residues. The germline CDR1 and CDR2 sequences are LNHNV and YYDKDF (reference sequence). V was trimmed by 5 bases and J by 4 bases, leaving 6 bases between them. The CDR3 nucleotides are TGTGCCACCAGCCCAGTTTATAATTCACCCCTCCACTTT. This encodes CATSPVYNSPLHF.

This sequence joins TRBV28 and TRBJ1-6; unclear D gene. This CDR3 comprises 12 residues. V lost 2 bases to trimming and J lost 14 bases, with 10 bases between them. The germline CDR1 and CDR2 sequences are MDHEN and SYDVKM. The CDR3 here is CASSLGPSTLHF. The CDR3 DNA follows: TGTGCCAGCAGTTTAGGCCCCAGTACCCTCCACTTT.

The chain recombines TRBV7-7 with TRBJ2-2; the D gene is possibly TRBD1 (6 bases). Germline lookup yields CDR1 SSHAT and CDR2 FNYEAQ (reference sequence). The CDR3 spans 16 residues. V was trimmed by 4 bases and J by 7 bases, leaving 19 bases between them. For the CDR3, the DNA is TGTGCCAGCAGCTACGGGACAAAATTGGATGGCGGGGAGCTGTTTTTT. Protein sequence: CASSYGTKLDGGELFF. The whole variable domain, remainder taken from reference TRBV7-7 and TRBJ2-2, is GAGVSQSPRYKVTKRGQDVTLRCDPISSHATLYWYQQALGQGPEFLTYFNYEAQPDKSGLPSDRFSAERPEGSISTLTIQRTEQRDSAMYRCASSYGTKLDGGELFFGEGSRLTVL.

The rearrangement joins TRBV5-6 to TRBJ1-4; no reliable D call. CDR3 length: 17 amino acids. Between the trimmed V and J ends, which lost 3 bases and 6 bases, there was a span of 21 bases. Germline CDR1 SGHDT, CDR2 YYEEEE. CDR3 nucleotides: TGTGCCAGCAGCTCGACCTCTCAAGTCCCTGGCCATGAAAAACTGTTTTTT. This encodes CASSSTSQVPGHEKLFF.

This sequence joins TRBV30 and TRBJ1-1; D gene unclear. Looked up from germline, CDR1 is GTSNPN and CDR2 is SVGIG (reference sequence). V was clipped by 4 bases and J by 1 base, with 7 bases between them. CDR3 size: 12 residues. The CDR3 DNA sequence: TGTGCCTGGACCCTCACGAACACTGAAGCTTTCTTT. Translated, it gives CAWTLTNTEAFF.

V is TRBV6-5 and J is TRBJ2-5; D ambiguous. In germline, CDR1 is MNHEY, CDR2 SVGAGI. V was trimmed by 10 bases and J by 7 bases, leaving 13 bases between them. The CDR3 runs to 11 residues. DNA of the CDR3: TGTGCCACCCGAGGTCCAAGGACCCAGTACTTC. Protein sequence: CATRGPRTQYF.

The rearrangement uses TRBV7-9 and TRBJ2-1, with D tentatively TRBD1 or TRBD2 (5 bases each). Trimming left V 1 base short and J 13 bases short, with 17 bases between. The germline V gene encodes CDR1 SEHNR and CDR2 FQNEAQ (reference sequence). This CDR3 has 14 amino acids. The CDR3 sequence: CASSLEGEGTKQFF. The CDR3, as DNA: TGTGCCAGCAGCTTAGAGGGCGAGGGGACCAAACAGTTCTTC.

About this clone itself: At one end, the junction sequence differs from germline, possibly due to a read error. This rearrangement joins TRBV5-1 to TRBJ1-1; TRBD1 aligns across 7 bases. CDR1 is SGHRS, CDR2 YFSETQ, per germline. The length of the CDR3 is 13 residues. CDR3 DNA: TGTGCCAGCAGGGGGAGAGGATACACTGAAGCTTTCTTT. It is translated as CASRGRGYTEAFF.

This clone showed up just a few times. The rearrangement uses TRBV10-1 and TRBJ2-7, with 7 bases fitting TRBD1. CDR1 WNHNN and CDR2 SYGVQD come from the germline V gene (reference sequence). This CDR3 region has 13 residues. J gave up 3 bases and V 4 bases, and 3 bases lay outside the gene matches. The CDR3 DNA is TGCGCCAGCAGTGGGACAGGATACTACGAGCAGTACTTC. This gives the protein CASSGTGYYEQYF.

The gene calls are TRBV6-5 and TRBJ2-2; the match to TRBD2 covers 10 bases. The J segment lost 6 bases and the V segment lost 4 bases, leaving 5 bases of the junction unmatched. Germline loops: CDR1 MNHEY, CDR2 SVGAGI. The CDR3 spans 15 residues. CDR3 coding DNA: TGTGCCAGCAGTTTACTAGCGGGAAGCGCCGGGGAGCTGTTTTTT. Translated: CASSLLAGSAGELFF.

J is TRBJ2-7 and V is TRBV6-9; unclear D gene. The germline V gene encodes CDR1 MNHGY and CDR2 SVAAGI. This CDR3 spans 11 amino acids. V lost 8 bases, J lost 5 bases, and 10 bases lay in between. The CDR3 is CASSKADEQYF. CDR3 coding DNA: TGTGCCAGCTCGAAGGCGGACGAGCAGTACTTC.

The CDR3 sequence: CASSQAGFSYEQYF. The CDR3 DNA follows: TGTGCCAGCAGCCAAGCTGGGTTCTCCTACGAGCAGTACTTC. The rearrangement uses TRBV14 and TRBJ2-7; D remains unclear. Germline CDR1 SGHDN, CDR2 FVKESK. The germline V and J ends were trimmed by 1 base and 0 bases, with 7 bases remaining between them. The CDR3 has 14 residues. Supplemented by reference TRBV14 and TRBJ2-7, the full variable domain reads EAGVTQFPSHSVIEKGQTVTLRCDPISGHDNLYWYRRVMGKEIKFLLHFVKESKQDESGMPNNRFLAERTGGTYSTLKVQPAELEDSGVYFCASSQAGFSYEQYFGPGTRLTVT.

This clone was counted between two and nine times. The CDR3 loop reads CAGTWVREGHGELFF. CDR3 nucleotide sequence: TGTGCCGGAACGTGGGTCCGGGAGGGCCACGGGGAGCTGTTTTTT. V gene TRBV6-1 combines with J gene TRBJ2-2, with TRBD2 matching 8 bases. The CDR3 extends over 15 amino acids. Per the germline V gene, CDR1 is MNHNS and CDR2 is SASEGT. After removal of 11 bases from V and 7 bases from J, the junction contained 15 bases not matched to a gene.

The V call is TRBV28, the J call TRBJ2-2; the match to TRBD2 covers 12 bases. The ends lost 5 bases at V and 1 base at J; junction bases unmatched: 11. Germline V gene lookup returns CDR1 MDHEN and CDR2 SYDVKM. CDR3 length equals 19 residues. This chain's CDR3 is CASSPEQPTSGRNTGELFF. For the CDR3, the DNA is TGTGCCAGCAGTCCCGAGCAGCCGACTAGCGGGAGGAACACCGGGGAGCTGTTTTTT.